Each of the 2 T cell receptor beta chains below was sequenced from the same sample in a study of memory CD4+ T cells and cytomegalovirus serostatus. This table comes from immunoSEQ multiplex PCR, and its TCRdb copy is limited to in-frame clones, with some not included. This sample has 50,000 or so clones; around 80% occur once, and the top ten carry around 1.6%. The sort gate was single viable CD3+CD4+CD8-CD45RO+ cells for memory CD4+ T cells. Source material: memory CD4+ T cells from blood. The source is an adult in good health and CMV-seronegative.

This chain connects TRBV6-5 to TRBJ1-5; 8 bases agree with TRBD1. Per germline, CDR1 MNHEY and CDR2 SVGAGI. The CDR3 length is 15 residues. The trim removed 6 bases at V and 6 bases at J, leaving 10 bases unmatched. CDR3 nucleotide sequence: TGTGCCAGCAGCCGTGGACAGGGCCTTGGTCAGCCCCAGCATTTT. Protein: CASSRGQGLGQPQHF.

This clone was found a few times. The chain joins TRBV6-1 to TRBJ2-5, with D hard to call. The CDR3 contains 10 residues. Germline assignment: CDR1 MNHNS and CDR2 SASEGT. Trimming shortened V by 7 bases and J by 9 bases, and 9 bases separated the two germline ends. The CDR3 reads CASMLGAQYF. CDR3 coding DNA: TGTGCCAGCATGCTAGGCGCCCAGTACTTC.